The 19 T cell receptor beta chains presented below share a single source sample, sequenced in a study of technical replicates of blood from a handful of donors. Profiling relied on immunoSEQ multiplex PCR, and the TCRdb table lists in-frame clones only, not all of them. The profile shows tens of thousands of clones, over 90% of them singletons. Material for sequencing was T cells isolated from PBMCs. Receptor source: a human donor in good health.

V usage is TRBV5-1 and J usage is TRBJ2-3, with D possibly being TRBD1 (6 bases). Germline V gene sequence: CDR1 SGHRS, CDR2 YFSETQ. The CDR3 is 14 amino acids. Deletions cut 5 bases from V and 2 bases from J, with 12 bases between. In DNA, the CDR3 is TGCGCCAGCAGGGTGGGGGCCTACACAGATACGCAGTATTTT. As protein: CASRVGAYTDTQYF.

The rearrangement joins TRBV11-3 to TRBJ1-1; perhaps TRBD1 as D (6 bases). The CDR3 is made up of 15 amino acids. Germline assignment: CDR1 SGHNT and CDR2 YENEEA. V lost 1 base and J lost 4, with 13 bases in between. Written as DNA, the CDR3 is TGTGCCAGCAGCTTAGTCCTAGGGGGTATCACTGAAGCTTTCTTT. Amino acid sequence: CASSLVLGGITEAFF.

The CDR3 DNA reads TGTGCCAGCAGTTACTGGGCTAGCGGCTCTCACGAGCAGTACTTC. Amino acids: CASSYWASGSHEQYF. The chain joins TRBV6-5 to TRBJ2-7; TRBD2 matches at 7 bases. This CDR3 is built from 15 residues. Trimming took 1 base from V and 5 from J; bases not matched to a gene: 8. Germline V gene data show CDR1 as MNHEY and CDR2 as SVGAGI.

V and J are TRBV27 and TRBJ2-2, with D possibly matching TRBD2 (5 bases). From germline, CDR1 is MNHEY and CDR2 SMNVEV (reference sequence). CDR3 length equals 13 residues. Trimming shortened V by 2 bases and J by 4 bases, and 5 bases separated the two germline ends. The CDR3 DNA follows: TGTGCCAGCAGTTTAAGCGGCACCGGGGAGCTGTTTTTT. Its protein is CASSLSGTGELFF.

This clone has only one observation. Mismatch with germline at one junction end may stem from a read error. The genes are TRBV6-5 and TRBJ2-7; 11 nucleotides match TRBD2. In germline, CDR1 is MNHEY, CDR2 SVGAGI. CDR3 size: 11 residues. CDR3 bases: TGTGCCAGCAGTTACATGGGACTAGCGGTTTTC. It codes for CASSYMGLAVF.

V gene TRBV7-8 combines with J gene TRBJ2-2; a possible D gene is TRBD1 (6 bases). The CDR3 is 17 residues long. The germline V and J ends were trimmed by 5 bases and 3 bases, with 19 bases remaining between them. Per the germline V gene, CDR1 is SGHVS and CDR2 is FQNEAQ. This CDR3 reads CASSGRIQGWDTGELFF. CDR3 nucleotide sequence: TGTGCCAGCAGCGGAAGGATCCAGGGGTGGGACACCGGGGAGCTGTTTTTT.

The gene calls are TRBV14 and TRBJ2-7; D is uncertain. V lost 1 base and J 5 bases, leaving 6 bases between the germline ends. CDR3 length: 12 residues. From germline, CDR1 is SGHDN and CDR2 FVKESK. CDR3 loop: CASSQVTNEQYF. The CDR3 coding sequence is TGTGCCAGCAGCCAAGTGACAAACGAGCAGTACTTC.

This chain links TRBV6-5 with TRBJ1-2; 9 bases are shared with TRBD1. CDR1 and CDR2 (germline): MNHEY, SVGAGI. The V segment lost 8 bases and the J segment 3 bases; nucleotides outside the gene matches: 7. CDR3 length equals 14 residues. CDR3 in amino acids: CASRGDRVDYGYTF. In DNA form, the CDR3 reads TGTGCCAGCCGGGGGGACAGGGTAGACTATGGCTACACCTTC.

In DNA, the CDR3 is TGTGCCAGCAGCTTCAGGGGAGGGGACGGAAACACCATATATTTT. Protein: CASSFRGGDGNTIYF. This chain connects TRBV5-6 to TRBJ1-3; the D gene is possibly TRBD1 (6 bases). The CDR3 is 15 residues long. The V and J ends lost 2 bases and 4 bases respectively, with 13 bases between them. CDR1 and CDR2 from the germline V gene are SGHDT and YYEEEE.

The CDR3, as DNA: TGTGCCAGCAGCGAAGCGGTGGGAGAGGCCAAAAACATTCAGTACTTC. Amino acids: CASSEAVGEAKNIQYF. This chain links TRBV25-1 with TRBJ2-4; a weak D match, TRBD2 (5 bases). The germline V and J ends were trimmed by 6 bases and 1 base, with 16 bases remaining between them. Germline lookup yields CDR1 MGHDK and CDR2 SYGVNS. The CDR3 length is 16 residues.

In nucleotides, the CDR3 is TGTGCCATCAGTTTCGGACAGGGTGGGAACACTGAAGCTTTCTTT. It specifies CAISFGQGGNTEAFF. The rearrangement uses TRBV10-3 and TRBJ1-1; TRBD1 agrees at 8 bases. The V gene's germline CDR1 is ENHRY and CDR2 SYGVKD. V was pared by 5 bases and J by 1 base, with 6 bases of the junction left unmatched. The CDR3 length is 15 residues.

The chain employs TRBV19 and TRBJ1-5, with 7 bases aligning to TRBD1. The CDR3 runs 14 residues. Losses at the gene ends were 2 bases for V and 2 bases for J; bases not matched to a gene: 0. The germline gives CDR1 LNHDA, CDR2 SQIVND (reference sequence). This CDR3 is CASSITGGNQPQHF. For the CDR3, the DNA is TGTGCCAGTAGTATAACAGGGGGCAATCAGCCCCAGCATTTT.

This chain connects TRBV14 to TRBJ1-3; D is possibly TRBD1 (6 bases). The CDR3 sequence is 14 residues long. Per the germline V gene, CDR1 is SGHDN and CDR2 is FVKESK. V lost 2 bases to trimming and J lost 7 bases, with 12 bases between them. The CDR3 protein is CASSQSTGMNTIYF. The CDR3 DNA follows: TGTGCCAGCAGCCAATCTACAGGGATGAACACCATATATTTT.

This clone was seen a single time. The chain recombines TRBV4-1 with TRBJ2-7; D uncertain. The CDR3 runs to 14 residues. The germline V gene has CDR1 MGHRA and CDR2 YSYEKL. V was cut by 5 bases and J by 5 bases, with 16 bases left in between. The CDR3, as DNA: TGCGCCAGCAGCTCACACGCCACAGTAGACGAGCAGTACTTC. Translated: CASSSHATVDEQYF.

The CDR3, as DNA: TGTGCCAGCAGCAGGACTGAGGGCGGAGGAGAAAAACTGTTTTTT. Translating gives CASSRTEGGGEKLFF. This chain connects TRBV6-5 to TRBJ1-4; D not certain. Germline V gene sequence: CDR1 MNHEY, CDR2 SVGAGI. The CDR3 consists of 15 residues. Trimming removed 6 bases from V and 8 bases from J, with 19 bases in between.

This clone was observed a handful of times. J is TRBJ1-2 and V is TRBV4-2, with D perhaps TRBD1 (6 bases). V shed 5 bases and J shed 3 bases, with 19 bases lying between them. Germline CDR1 is LGHNA and CDR2 is YNFKEQ. The CDR3 sequence is 16 residues long. This CDR3 reads CASSFNLQGEHYGYTF. The CDR3, as DNA: TGTGCCAGCAGCTTCAACCTACAGGGAGAGCACTATGGCTACACCTTC.

This clone was recorded only once. The J gene is TRBJ2-2, the V gene TRBV5-1, with 8 bases fitting TRBD2. V lost 7 bases and J lost 7; bases outside the gene matches: 6. Per the germline V gene, CDR1 is SGHRS and CDR2 is YFSETQ. This CDR3 is built from 13 residues. CDR3 bases: TGCGCCAGCCGGGGGGGGTACGACGGGGAGCTGTTTTTT. As protein: CASRGGYDGELFF. Using reference TRBV5-1 and TRBJ2-2 for the parts outside the CDR3, the full variable domain is KAGVTQTPRYLIKTRGQQVTLSCSPISGHRSVSWYQQTPGQGLQFLFEYFSETQRNKGNFPGRFSGRQFSNSRSEMNVSTLELGDSALYLCASRGGYDGELFFGEGSRLTVL.

The DNA for the CDR3 is TGTGCCAGCAGTTTAAGTTCCGGCGGGATAGCCTACGAGCAGTACTTC. Protein sequence: CASSLSSGGIAYEQYF. This chain connects TRBV27 to TRBJ2-7; perhaps TRBD2 as D (6 bases). The length of the CDR3 is 16 residues. Trimming removed 2 bases from V and 2 bases from J, with 16 bases in between. CDR1 MNHEY and CDR2 SMNVEV come from the germline V gene (reference sequence).

The V call is TRBV18, the J call TRBJ2-7; TRBD1 matches at 8 bases. After removal of 2 bases from V and 2 bases from J, the junction contained 26 bases not matched to a gene. The CDR3 has 22 amino acids. The germline V gene encodes CDR1 KGHSH and CDR2 LQKENI. The CDR3 DNA reads as TGTGCCAGCTCACCATTTATAGCGAGAAGGCGACAGGGGTCAACGCTCACCTACGAGCAGTACTTC. The encoded protein is CASSPFIARRRQGSTLTYEQYF.